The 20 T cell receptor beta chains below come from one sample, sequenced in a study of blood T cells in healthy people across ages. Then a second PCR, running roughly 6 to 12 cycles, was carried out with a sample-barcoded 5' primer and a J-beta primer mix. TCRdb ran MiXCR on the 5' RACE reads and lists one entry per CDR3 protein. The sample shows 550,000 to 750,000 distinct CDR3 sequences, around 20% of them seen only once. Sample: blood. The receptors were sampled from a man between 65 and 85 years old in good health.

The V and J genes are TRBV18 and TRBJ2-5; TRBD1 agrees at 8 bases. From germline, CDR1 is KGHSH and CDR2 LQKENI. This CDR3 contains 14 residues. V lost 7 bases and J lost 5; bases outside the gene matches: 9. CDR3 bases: TGTGCCAGCTTAGCACAGGGGGATTTCGAGACCCAGTACTTC. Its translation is CASLAQGDFETQYF.

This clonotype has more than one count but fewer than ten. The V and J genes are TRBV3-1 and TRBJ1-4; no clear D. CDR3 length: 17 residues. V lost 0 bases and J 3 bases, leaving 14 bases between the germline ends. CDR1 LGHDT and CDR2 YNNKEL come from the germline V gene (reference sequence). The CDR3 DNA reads TGTGCCAGCAGCCAAGATTTTCCGGGGTCCCCTAATGAAAAACTGTTTTTT. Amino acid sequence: CASSQDFPGSPNEKLFF.

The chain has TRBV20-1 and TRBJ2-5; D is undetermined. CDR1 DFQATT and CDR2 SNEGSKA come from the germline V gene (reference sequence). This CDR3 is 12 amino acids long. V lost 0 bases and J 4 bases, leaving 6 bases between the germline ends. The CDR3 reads CSAREWGETQYF. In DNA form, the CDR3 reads TGCAGTGCTAGAGAATGGGGAGAGACCCAGTACTTC.

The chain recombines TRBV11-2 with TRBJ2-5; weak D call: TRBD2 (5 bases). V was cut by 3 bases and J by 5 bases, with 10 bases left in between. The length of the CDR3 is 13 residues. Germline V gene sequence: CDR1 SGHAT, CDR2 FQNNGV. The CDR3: CASSFTQRETQYF. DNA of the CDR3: TGTGCCAGCAGCTTTACCCAGCGGGAGACCCAGTACTTC.

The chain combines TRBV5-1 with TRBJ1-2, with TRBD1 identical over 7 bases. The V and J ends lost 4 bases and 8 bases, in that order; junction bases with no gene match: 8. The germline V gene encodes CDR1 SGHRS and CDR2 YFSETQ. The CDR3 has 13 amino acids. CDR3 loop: CASSQGQAGGYTF. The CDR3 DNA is TGCGCCAGCAGCCAAGGACAGGCGGGGGGCTACACCTTC. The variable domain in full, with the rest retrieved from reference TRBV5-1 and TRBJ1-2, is KAGVTQTPRYLIKTRGQQVTLSCSPISGHRSVSWYQQTPGQGLQFLFEYFSETQRNKGNFPGRFSGRQFSNSRSEMNVSTLELGDSALYLCASSQGQAGGYTFGSGTRLTVV.

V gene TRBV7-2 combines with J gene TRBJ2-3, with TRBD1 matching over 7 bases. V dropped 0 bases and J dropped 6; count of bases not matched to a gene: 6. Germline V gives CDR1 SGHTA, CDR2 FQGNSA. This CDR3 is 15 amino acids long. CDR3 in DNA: TGTGCCAGCAGCTTAGCGGGACAGATTAGGGATACGCAGTATTTT. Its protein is CASSLAGQIRDTQYF. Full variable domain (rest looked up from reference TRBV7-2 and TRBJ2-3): GAGVSQSPSNKVTEKGKDVELRCDPISGHTALYWYRQSLGQGLEFLIYFQGNSAPDKSGLPSDRFSAERTGGSVSTLTIQRTQQEDSAVYLCASSLAGQIRDTQYFGPGTRLTVL.

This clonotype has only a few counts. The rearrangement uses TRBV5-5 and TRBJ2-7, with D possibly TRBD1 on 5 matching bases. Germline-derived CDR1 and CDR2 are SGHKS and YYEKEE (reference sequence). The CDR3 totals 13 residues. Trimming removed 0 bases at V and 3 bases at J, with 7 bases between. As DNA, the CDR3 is TGTGCCAGCAGCTTGGACGGACACTACGAGCAGTACTTC. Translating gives CASSLDGHYEQYF. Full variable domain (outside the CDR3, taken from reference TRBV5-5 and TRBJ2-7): DAGVTQSPTHLIKTRGQQVTLRCSPISGHKSVSWYQQVLGQGPQFIFQYYEKEERGRGNFPDRFSARQFPNYSSELNVNALLLGDSALYLCASSLDGHYEQYFGPGTRLTVT.

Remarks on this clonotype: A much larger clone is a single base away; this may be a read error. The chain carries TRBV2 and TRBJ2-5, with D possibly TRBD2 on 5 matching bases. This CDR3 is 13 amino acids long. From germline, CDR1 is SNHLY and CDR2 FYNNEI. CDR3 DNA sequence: TGTGCCAGCAGTGAAGAGCGGAAAGAGACCCAGTCCTTC. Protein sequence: CASSEERKETQSF.

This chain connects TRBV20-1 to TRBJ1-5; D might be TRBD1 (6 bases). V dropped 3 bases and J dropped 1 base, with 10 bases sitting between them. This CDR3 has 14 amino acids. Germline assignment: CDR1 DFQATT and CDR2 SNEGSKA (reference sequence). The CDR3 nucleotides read TGCAGTGCTAGCAGGGGCGGAAGCAATCAGCCCCAGCATTTT. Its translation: CSASRGGSNQPQHF.

As DNA, the CDR3 is TGTGCCAGCAGTTTAAGCCCGGCCACCTCCTACGAGCAGTACTTC. It encodes CASSLSPATSYEQYF. The gene calls are TRBV28 and TRBJ2-7; no clear D. The ends were cut back, 2 bases at V and 0 bases at J, with 11 bases in the middle. There are 15 residues in the CDR3. CDR1 MDHEN and CDR2 SYDVKM come from the germline V gene.

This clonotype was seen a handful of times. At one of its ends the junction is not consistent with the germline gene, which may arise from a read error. DNA for the CDR3: TGTACCAGCAGTCTTGGGACGGGAAACGAGCAGTACTTC. This codes for CTSSLGTGNEQYF. This sequence joins TRBV2 and TRBJ2-7; the D call may be TRBD1 or TRBD2 (5 bases each). This CDR3 region has 13 residues. Germline-derived CDR1 and CDR2 are SNHLY and FYNNEI.

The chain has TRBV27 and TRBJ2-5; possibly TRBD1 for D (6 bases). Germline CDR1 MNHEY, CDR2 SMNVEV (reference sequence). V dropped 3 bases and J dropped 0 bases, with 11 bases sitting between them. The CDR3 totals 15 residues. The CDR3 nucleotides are TGTGCCAGCAGTTTCCGGACAGCGAACCAAGAGACCCAGTACTTC. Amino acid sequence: CASSFRTANQETQYF.

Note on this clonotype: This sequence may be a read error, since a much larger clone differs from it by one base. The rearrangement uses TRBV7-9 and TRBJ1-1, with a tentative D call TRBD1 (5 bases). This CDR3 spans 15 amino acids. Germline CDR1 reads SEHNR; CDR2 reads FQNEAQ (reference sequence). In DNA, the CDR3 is TGTGTCAGCAGCTTGGGGGGAACAGCGAACACTGAAGCTTTCTTT. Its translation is CVSSLGGTANTEAFF.

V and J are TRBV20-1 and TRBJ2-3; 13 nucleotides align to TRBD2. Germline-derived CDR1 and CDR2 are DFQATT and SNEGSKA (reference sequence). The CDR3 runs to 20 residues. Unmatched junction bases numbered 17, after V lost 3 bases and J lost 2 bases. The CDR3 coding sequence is TGCAGTGCTAGCGGACAGGGGAGGACTAGCGGGAGAGGCTTCACAGATACGCAGTATTTT. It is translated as CSASGQGRTSGRGFTDTQYF.

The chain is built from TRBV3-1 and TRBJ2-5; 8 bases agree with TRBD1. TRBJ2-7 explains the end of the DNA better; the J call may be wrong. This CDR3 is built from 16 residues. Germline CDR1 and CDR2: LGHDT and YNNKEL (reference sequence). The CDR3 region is CASSQDRARGSYEQYF. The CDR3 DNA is TGTGCCAGCAGCCAGGACAGGGCGAGGGGCTCCTACGAGCAGTACTTC.

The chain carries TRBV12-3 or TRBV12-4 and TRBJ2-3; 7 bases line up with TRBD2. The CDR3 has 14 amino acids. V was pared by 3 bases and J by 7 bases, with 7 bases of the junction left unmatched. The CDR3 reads CASSFPRERHTQYF. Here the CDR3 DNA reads TGTGCCAGCAGTTTCCCGCGGGAGAGGCATACGCAGTATTTT.

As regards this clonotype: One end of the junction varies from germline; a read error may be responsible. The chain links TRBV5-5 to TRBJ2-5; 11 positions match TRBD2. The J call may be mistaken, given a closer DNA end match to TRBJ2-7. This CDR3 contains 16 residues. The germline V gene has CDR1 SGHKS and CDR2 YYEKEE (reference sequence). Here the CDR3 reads CASRLGLAELSYEQYF. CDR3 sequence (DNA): TGTGCCAGCAGGTTGGGACTAGCGGAGCTCTCCTACGAGCAGTACTTC.

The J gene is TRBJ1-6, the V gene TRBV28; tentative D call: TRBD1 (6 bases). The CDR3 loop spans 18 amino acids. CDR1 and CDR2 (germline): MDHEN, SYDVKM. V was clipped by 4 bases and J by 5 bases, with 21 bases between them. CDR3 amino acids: CASSSYPNLTGNNSPLHF. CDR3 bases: TGTGCCAGCAGTTCATATCCTAACCTAACAGGGAATAATTCACCCCTCCACTTT.

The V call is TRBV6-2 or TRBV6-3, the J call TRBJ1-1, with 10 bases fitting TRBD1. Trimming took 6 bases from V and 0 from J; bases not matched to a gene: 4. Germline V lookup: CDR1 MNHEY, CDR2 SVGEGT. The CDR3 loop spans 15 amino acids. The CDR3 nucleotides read TGTGCCAGCAGAAAGACAGGGGGCATGAACACTGAAGCTTTCTTT. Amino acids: CASRKTGGMNTEAFF.

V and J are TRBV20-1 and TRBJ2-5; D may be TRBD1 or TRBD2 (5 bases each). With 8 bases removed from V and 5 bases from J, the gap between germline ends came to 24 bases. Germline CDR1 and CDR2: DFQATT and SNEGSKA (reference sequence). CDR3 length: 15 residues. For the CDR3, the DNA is TGCAGTATCTCATCCGGGGCGGTCCCCGTTGAGACCCAGTACTTC. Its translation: CSISSGAVPVETQYF.